The next 21 T cell receptor beta chains were all read from a single sample in a study of cytomegalovirus exposure and HLA in healthy donors. PCR used 60 Vbeta primers and 13 Jbeta primers. Here immunoSEQ multiplex PCR was the method, and the copy in TCRdb shows in-frame clones only, minus some. Altogether about 160,000 clones are present, around 76% being singletons, with the ten largest covering 1.3% to 1.5%. Sequencing was done on a sample of PBMCs. Every receptor here comes from a man aged 55-75 years in good health and CMV-seronegative.

The chain carries TRBV6-1 and TRBJ2-4; D unresolved. Germline CDR1 and CDR2: MNHNS and SASEGT. The V end was cut by 3 bases, the J end by 2 bases, with 17 bases between. The CDR3 has 17 residues. The CDR3, as DNA: TGTGCCAGCAGTGAGATGGCAGGTTTAACCCCCAAAAACATTCAGTACTTC. It translates to CASSEMAGLTPKNIQYF.

The V gene is TRBV5-4, the J gene TRBJ2-3, with 7 bases lining up with TRBD2. The V segment lost 0 bases and the J segment 6 bases; nucleotides outside the gene matches: 7. Germline values: CDR1 SGHNT, CDR2 YYREEE (reference sequence). CDR3 length: 15 residues. The CDR3 bases are TGTGCCAGCAGCTTGGGTCCGGGAGGAGGCGATACGCAGTATTTT. This gives the protein CASSLGPGGGDTQYF.

The chain is built from TRBV27 and TRBJ1-4; D ambiguous. Trimming removed 5 bases from V and 0 bases from J, with 10 bases in between. CDR3 size: 15 residues. Per germline, CDR1 MNHEY and CDR2 SMNVEV (reference sequence). As DNA, the CDR3 is TGTGCCAGCAGTCTGAACCCGGCAACTAATGAAAAACTGTTTTTT. This codes for CASSLNPATNEKLFF.

Worth noting for this clone: Other DNA sequences within the sample encode an identical CDR3. The chain recombines TRBV7-9 with TRBJ2-2, with 10 bases that match TRBD2. The ends lost 2 bases at V and 2 bases at J; junction bases unmatched: 2. This CDR3 has 16 amino acids. Germline V gene lookup returns CDR1 SEHNR and CDR2 FQNEAQ (reference sequence). CDR3 nucleotides: TGTGCCAGCAGCTTAAGCGGGGGGGTCAACACCGGGGAGCTGTTTTTT. It yields the protein CASSLSGGVNTGELFF.

This clone was found a few times. This sequence joins TRBV11-2 and TRBJ2-1; 10 nucleotides match TRBD2. The germline V gene encodes CDR1 SGHAT and CDR2 FQNNGV. This CDR3 is built from 14 residues. V shed 3 bases and J 6 bases; nucleotides not matched to a gene: 2. In nucleotides, the CDR3 is TGTGCCAGCAGCTTGGGGACTAGCGTCAATGAGCAGTTCTTC. It is translated as CASSLGTSVNEQFF.

The chain joins TRBV6-1 to TRBJ1-4; the match to TRBD1 covers 9 bases. The CDR3 covers 13 residues. Germline V gene lookup returns CDR1 MNHNS and CDR2 SASEGT. V gave up 8 bases and J gave up 6 bases; unmatched junction bases: 4. CDR3 nucleotides: TGTGCCAGCGACCGGGACAGGGATGAAAAACTGTTTTTT. This gives the protein CASDRDRDEKLFF.

V and J are TRBV5-4 and TRBJ2-7; TRBD2 agrees at 7 bases. The trim removed 4 bases at V and 2 bases at J, leaving 12 bases unmatched. Germline lookup yields CDR1 SGHNT and CDR2 YYREEE (reference sequence). This CDR3 is 16 amino acids long. The CDR3 nucleotides are TGTGCCAGCAGCCCGGGGTTTGGGGGGGGAACCTACGAGCAGTACTTC. This codes for CASSPGFGGGTYEQYF.

This clone has a single count. The rearrangement links TRBV10-1 to TRBJ2-2, with 9 bases fitting TRBD2. The CDR3 length is 15 residues. Trimming cost V 4 bases and J 7 bases; bases outside gene matches: 7. CDR1 WNHNN and CDR2 SYGVQD come from the germline V gene (reference sequence). The CDR3 is CASSGASGINGELFF. CDR3 coding DNA: TGCGCCAGCAGTGGGGCTAGCGGGATCAACGGGGAGCTGTTTTTT.

The V call is TRBV30, the J call TRBJ2-7, with 11 bases that match TRBD1. Losses at the gene ends were 2 bases for V and 2 bases for J; bases not matched to a gene: 2. The CDR3 runs to 14 residues. Germline lookup yields CDR1 GTSNPN and CDR2 SVGIG (reference sequence). The CDR3 loop reads CAWSRDRGAYEQYF. The CDR3 bases are TGTGCCTGGAGTCGGGACAGGGGGGCCTACGAGCAGTACTTC.

In this sample, this clone turned up a few times. The V call is TRBV5-6, the J call TRBJ1-3; D may be TRBD1 (6 bases). The CDR3 runs 16 residues. The germline V and J ends were trimmed by 4 bases and 2 bases, with 16 bases remaining between them. Germline V gene lookup returns CDR1 SGHDT and CDR2 YYEEEE. CDR3 amino acids: CASSLRGALTGNTIYF. The CDR3 DNA reads TGTGCCAGCAGCCTGCGGGGGGCGCTAACTGGAAACACCATATATTTT. Together with reference TRBV5-6 and TRBJ1-3, the CDR3 gives the full variable domain: DAGVTQSPTHLIKTRGQQVTLRCSPKSGHDTVSWYQQALGQGPQFIFQYYEEEERQRGNFPDRFSGHQFPNYSSELNVNALLLGDSALYLCASSLRGALTGNTIYFGEGSWLTVV.

This chain uses TRBV28 with TRBJ1-1, with D hard to call. The germline V gene has CDR1 MDHEN and CDR2 SYDVKM. The germline V and J ends were trimmed by 0 bases and 7 bases, with 12 bases remaining between them. This CDR3 comprises 14 residues. In DNA form, the CDR3 reads TGTGCCAGCAGTTTATGGCGAGCGAAAGGTGAAGCTTTCTTT. Translating gives CASSLWRAKGEAFF.

The V and J genes are TRBV27 and TRBJ1-2, with TRBD1 matching over 8 bases. In germline, CDR1 is MNHEY, CDR2 SMNVEV (reference sequence). The CDR3 is 14 residues long. The J segment lost 8 bases and the V segment lost 2 bases, leaving 7 bases of the junction unmatched. CDR3 DNA: TGTGCCAGCAGTTTAGGCAGGGGGCAGGGGGGCTACACCTTC. It specifies CASSLGRGQGGYTF.

On this clone itself: Different DNA sequences within this sample yield the same CDR3. CDR3 nucleotides: TGCGCCAGCAGCTTGGGGGGGCGCGTGTCCGGGGAGCTGTTTTTT. Encoded protein: CASSLGGRVSGELFF. The rearrangement joins TRBV5-1 to TRBJ2-2, with D perhaps TRBD1 (6 bases). V lost 0 bases to trimming and J lost 6 bases, with 12 bases between them. This CDR3 spans 15 amino acids. Per germline, CDR1 SGHRS and CDR2 YFSETQ.

The V gene is TRBV11-3, the J gene TRBJ1-5; no clear D. CDR1 SGHNT and CDR2 YENEEA come from the germline V gene. V was clipped by 8 bases and J by 3 bases, with 5 bases between them. There are 11 residues in the CDR3. CDR3 sequence reads: CASGHNQPQHF. The CDR3 coding sequence is TGTGCCAGCGGGCACAATCAGCCCCAGCATTTT.

This sequence joins TRBV10-3 and TRBJ2-7; D perhaps matches TRBD2 (6 bases). Germline CDR1 reads ENHRY; CDR2 reads SYGVKD. This CDR3 has 15 residues. Trimming pared 6 bases from V and 0 bases from J, leaving 15 bases between. CDR3 loop: CAISRGTPSSYEQYF. The CDR3 DNA reads TGTGCCATCAGCCGCGGGACCCCGAGCTCCTACGAGCAGTACTTC.

This clone came up a few times. The junction shows a germline mismatch at one end, possibly a read error. J is TRBJ1-1 and V is TRBV7-9, with D unresolved. The CDR3 consists of 14 residues. Germline V gene lookup returns CDR1 SEHNR and CDR2 FQNEAQ (reference sequence). Here the CDR3 reads CSSSSSQVYTEAFF. DNA of the CDR3: TGTTCCAGCAGCTCCAGTCAGGTTTACACTGAAGCTTTCTTT.

J is TRBJ2-5 and V is TRBV5-4; weak D call: TRBD2 (5 bases). The germline V gene has CDR1 SGHNT and CDR2 YYREEE (reference sequence). This CDR3 contains 16 residues. Trimming removed 0 bases from V and 5 bases from J, with 17 bases in between. The CDR3 spells CASSLGLARRIETQYF. CDR3 bases: TGTGCCAGCAGCTTGGGGCTCGCTAGGAGGATTGAGACCCAGTACTTC.

In DNA, the CDR3 is TGTGCCAGCAGCTTCGGGGGGGGGCCCTACAATGAGCAGTTCTTC. It codes for CASSFGGGPYNEQFF. V and J are TRBV7-2 and TRBJ2-1, with TRBD2 identical over 8 bases. V lost 3 bases and J lost 2; bases outside the gene matches: 3. The CDR3 is 15 residues long. Per the germline V gene, CDR1 is SGHTA and CDR2 is FQGNSA.

The chain recombines TRBV28 with TRBJ1-2; perhaps TRBD1 as D (5 bases). The CDR3 is 11 residues long. CDR1 and CDR2 (germline): MDHEN, SYDVKM. Trimming cost V 4 bases and J 8 bases, with 8 bases left between them. The CDR3 sequence is CASSSGRGYTF. The CDR3 region has the DNA TGTGCCAGCAGTTCAGGGAGGGGCTACACCTTC.

Here the CDR3 reads CASRYGGNNEQYF. The CDR3 region has the DNA TGTGCCAGCAGATACGGGGGGAACAACGAGCAGTACTTC. This chain joins TRBV27 and TRBJ2-7; 7 bases fit TRBD2. The V gene's germline CDR1 is MNHEY and CDR2 SMNVEV (reference sequence). CDR3 length: 13 residues. The V and J ends lost 6 bases and 5 bases, in that order; junction bases with no gene match: 7.

This chain uses TRBV7-9 with TRBJ2-1, with a tentative D call TRBD2 (6 bases). CDR1 SEHNR and CDR2 FQNEAQ come from the germline V gene (reference sequence). V was pared by 5 bases and J by 4 bases, with 12 bases between. The CDR3 sequence is 14 residues long. The CDR3: CASSIGTGYNEQFF. CDR3 DNA: TGTGCCAGCAGCATAGGGACTGGGTACAATGAGCAGTTCTTC. The entire variable domain, with the rest obtained from reference TRBV7-9 and TRBJ2-1, is as follows: DTGVSQNPRHKITKRGQNVTFRCDPISEHNRLYWYRQTLGQGPEFLTYFQNEAQLEKSRLLSDRFSAERPKGSFSTLEIQRTEQGDSAMYLCASSIGTGYNEQFFGPGTRLTVL.